The sequence of this TCR beta chain was determined in a study of PD-1 and CTLA-4 blockade in melanoma. Clones were read by immunoSEQ multiplex PCR, and TCRdb kept only the in-frame ones, dropping some. The table includes about 32,000 clones, less than 90% detected once. Unmatched junction bases numbered 8, after V lost 6 bases and J lost 7 bases. CDR3 length: 15 amino acids. Looked up from germline, CDR1 is MRHNA and CDR2 is SNTAGT. Only one count was recorded for this clone. V and J are TRBV6-4 and TRBJ2-1, with TRBD2 matching over 11 bases. This clonotype originated in a human donor with melanoma. The specimen comprised CD8+ T cells from peripheral blood, sampled from a patient given anti-PD-1 treatment. The CDR3 sequence: CASSTLAGGQNEQFF. The CDR3 bases are TGTGCCAGCAGCACCTTAGCGGGGGGGCAGAATGAGCAGTTCTTC.